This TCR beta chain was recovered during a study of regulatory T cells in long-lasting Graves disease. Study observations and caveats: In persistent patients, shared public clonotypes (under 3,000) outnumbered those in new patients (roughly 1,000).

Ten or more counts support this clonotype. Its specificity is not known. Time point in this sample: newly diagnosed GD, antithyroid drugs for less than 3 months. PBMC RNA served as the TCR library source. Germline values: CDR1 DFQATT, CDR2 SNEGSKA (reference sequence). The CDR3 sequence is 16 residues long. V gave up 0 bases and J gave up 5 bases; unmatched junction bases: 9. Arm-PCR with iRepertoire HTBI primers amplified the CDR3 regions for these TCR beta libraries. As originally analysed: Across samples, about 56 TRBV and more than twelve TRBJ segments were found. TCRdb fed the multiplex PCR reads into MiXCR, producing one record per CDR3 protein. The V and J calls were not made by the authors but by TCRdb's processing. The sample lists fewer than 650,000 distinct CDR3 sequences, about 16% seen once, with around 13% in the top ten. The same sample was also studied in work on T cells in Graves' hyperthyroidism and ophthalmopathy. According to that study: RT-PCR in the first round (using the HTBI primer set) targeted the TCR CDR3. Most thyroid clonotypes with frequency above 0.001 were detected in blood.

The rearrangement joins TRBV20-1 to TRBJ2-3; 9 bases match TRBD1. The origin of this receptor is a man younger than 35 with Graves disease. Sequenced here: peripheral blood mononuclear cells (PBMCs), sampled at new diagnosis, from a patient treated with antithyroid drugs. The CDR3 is CSARDLRDREVDTQYF. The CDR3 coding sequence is TGCAGTGCTAGAGATTTAAGGGACAGGGAGGTAGATACGCAGTATTTT.